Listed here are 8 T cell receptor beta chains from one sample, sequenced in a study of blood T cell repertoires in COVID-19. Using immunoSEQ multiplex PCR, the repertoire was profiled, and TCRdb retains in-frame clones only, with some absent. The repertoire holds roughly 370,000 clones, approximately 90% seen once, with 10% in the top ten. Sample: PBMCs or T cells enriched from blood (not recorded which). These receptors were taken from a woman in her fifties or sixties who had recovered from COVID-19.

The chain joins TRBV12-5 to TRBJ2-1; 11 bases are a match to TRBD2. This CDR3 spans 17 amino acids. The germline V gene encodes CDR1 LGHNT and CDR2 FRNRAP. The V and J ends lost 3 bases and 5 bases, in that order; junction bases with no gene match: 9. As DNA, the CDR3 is TGTGCTAGTGGTTTCAGGACTGTAGCGGGGGGGCACAATGAGCAGTTCTTC. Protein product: CASGFRTVAGGHNEQFF.

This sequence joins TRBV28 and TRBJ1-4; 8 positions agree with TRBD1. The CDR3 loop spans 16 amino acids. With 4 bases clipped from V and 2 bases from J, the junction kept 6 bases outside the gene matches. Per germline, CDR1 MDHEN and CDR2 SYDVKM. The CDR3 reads CASSSGQGWTNEKLFF. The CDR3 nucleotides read TGTGCCAGCAGTTCAGGACAGGGTTGGACTAATGAAAAACTGTTTTTT.

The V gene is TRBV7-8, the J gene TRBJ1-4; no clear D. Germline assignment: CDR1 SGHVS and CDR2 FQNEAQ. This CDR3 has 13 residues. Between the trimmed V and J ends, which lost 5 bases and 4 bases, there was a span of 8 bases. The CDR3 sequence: CASSPPNNEKLFF. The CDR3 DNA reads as TGTGCCAGCAGCCCCCCAAATAATGAAAAACTGTTTTTT.

The CDR3 here is CASSSSAGTNYNSPLHF. For the CDR3, the DNA is TGTGCCAGCAGTTCCTCCGCCGGGACAAACTATAATTCACCCCTCCACTTT. V gene TRBV28 combines with J gene TRBJ1-6; tentative D call: TRBD1 (6 bases). Germline V CDR1 and CDR2: MDHEN, SYDVKM. The CDR3 length is 17 residues. The V gene lost 4 bases and the J gene lost 3 bases, with 16 bases spanning the gap.

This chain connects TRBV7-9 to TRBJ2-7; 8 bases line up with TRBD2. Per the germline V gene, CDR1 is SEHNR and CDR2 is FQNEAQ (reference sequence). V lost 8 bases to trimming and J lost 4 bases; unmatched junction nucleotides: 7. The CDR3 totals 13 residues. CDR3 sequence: CASSLSGGYEQYF. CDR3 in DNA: TGTGCCAGCTCCTTGTCGGGGGGGTACGAGCAGTACTTC.

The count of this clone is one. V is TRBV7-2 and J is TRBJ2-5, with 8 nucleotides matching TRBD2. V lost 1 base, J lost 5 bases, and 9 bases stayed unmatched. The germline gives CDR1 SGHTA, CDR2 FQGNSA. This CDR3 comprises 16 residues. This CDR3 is CASSLGRRGGWETQYF. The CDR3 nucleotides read TGTGCCAGCAGCTTAGGGCGGCGCGGGGGGTGGGAGACCCAGTACTTC. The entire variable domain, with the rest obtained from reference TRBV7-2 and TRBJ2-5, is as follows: GAGVSQSPSNKVTEKGKDVELRCDPISGHTALYWYRQSLGQGLEFLIYFQGNSAPDKSGLPSDRFSAERTGGSVSTLTIQRTQQEDSAVYLCASSLGRRGGWETQYFGPGTRLLVL.

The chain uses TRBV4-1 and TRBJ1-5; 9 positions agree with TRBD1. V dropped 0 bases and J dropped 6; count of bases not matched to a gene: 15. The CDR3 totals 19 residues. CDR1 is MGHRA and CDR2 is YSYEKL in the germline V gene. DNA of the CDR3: TGCGCCAGCAGCCAAGAATTGGGGTTCGGGACAGGGCCCCCTCAGCCCCAGCATTTT. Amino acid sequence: CASSQELGFGTGPPQPQHF.

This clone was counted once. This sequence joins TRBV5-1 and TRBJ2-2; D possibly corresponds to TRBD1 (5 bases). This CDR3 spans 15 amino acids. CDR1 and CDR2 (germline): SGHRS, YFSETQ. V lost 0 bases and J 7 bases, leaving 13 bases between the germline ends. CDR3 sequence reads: CASSLEDRPIGELFF. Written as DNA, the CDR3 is TGCGCCAGCAGCTTGGAAGACAGACCTATCGGGGAGCTGTTTTTT.